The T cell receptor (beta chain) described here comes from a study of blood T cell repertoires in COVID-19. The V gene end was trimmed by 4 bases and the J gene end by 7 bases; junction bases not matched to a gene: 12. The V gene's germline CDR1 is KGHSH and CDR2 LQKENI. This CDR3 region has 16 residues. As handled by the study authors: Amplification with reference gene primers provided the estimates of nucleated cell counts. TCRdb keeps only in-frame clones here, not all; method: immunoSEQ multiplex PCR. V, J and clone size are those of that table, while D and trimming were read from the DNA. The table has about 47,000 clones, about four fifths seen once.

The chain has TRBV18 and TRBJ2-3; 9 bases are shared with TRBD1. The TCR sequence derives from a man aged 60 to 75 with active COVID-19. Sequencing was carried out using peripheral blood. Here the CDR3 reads CASSLTWDRASNTQYF. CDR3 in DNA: TGTGCCAGCTCACTCACCTGGGACAGGGCCAGTAATACGCAGTATTTT.